This is a list of T cell receptor beta chains from one sample in a study of shared clonotypes between healthy human individuals. The repertoire was sequenced with immunoSEQ multiplex PCR; TCRdb's copy has only in-frame clones and lacks some. The data hold about 2.3 million clones, with more than 80% observed a single time. Input material: naive CD4+ T cells from PBMCs. The receptors stem from a man aged 18 to 30 in good health. Some clones in this sample may be carry-over from other donors' samples. CDR3s include the opening cysteine and the closing phenylalanine or tryptophan. Each record gives: V gene, clone size, D gene, J gene, CDR3 protein, CDR3 DNA. The D gene is left open where the match is weak. Expanded clones are given a class, and other clones once, few, many or no size at all.

V gene: TRBV7-3
clone size: few
D gene: .
J gene: TRBJ1-5
CDR3 protein: CASSQSMGQPQHF
CDR3 DNA: TGTGCCAGCAGCCAGAGTATGGGTCAGCCCCAGCATTTT

V gene: TRBV30
clone size: once
D gene: .
J gene: TRBJ1-2
CDR3 protein: CAWSVKGIYGYTF
CDR3 DNA: TGTGCCTGGAGTGTAAAAGGAATCTATGGCTACACCTTC

V gene: TRBV5-4
clone size: .
D gene: TRBD1
J gene: TRBJ2-3
CDR3 protein: CASSRGQGSTDTQYF
CDR3 DNA: TGTGCCAGCAGCCGCGGACAGGGAAGCACAGATACGCAGTATTTT

V gene: TRBV7-2
clone size: .
D gene: .
J gene: TRBJ2-5
CDR3 protein: CASSAPSLLTQYF
CDR3 DNA: TGTGCCAGCAGCGCTCCCTCCTTGTTGACCCAGTACTTC

V gene: TRBV10-2
clone size: .
D gene: TRBD1
J gene: TRBJ1-1
CDR3 protein: CASSGDRGKNTEAFF
CDR3 DNA: TGCGCCAGCAGTGGGGACAGGGGGAAGAACACTGAAGCTTTCTTT

V gene: TRBV7-2
clone size: .
D gene: .
J gene: TRBJ2-7
CDR3 protein: CASSAGLLKTYEQYF
CDR3 DNA: TGTGCCAGCAGTGCGGGACTCTTGAAAACCTACGAGCAGTACTTC

V gene: TRBV5-4
clone size: .
D gene: .
J gene: TRBJ1-1
CDR3 protein: CASSPGGSGRDTEAFF
CDR3 DNA: TGTGCCAGCAGCCCTGGGGGGTCGGGACGAGACACTGAAGCTTTCTTT

V gene: TRBV6-1
clone size: .
D gene: .
J gene: TRBJ1-2
CDR3 protein: CASSAYGYTF
CDR3 DNA: TGTGCCAGCAGTGCATATGGCTACACCTTC

V gene: TRBV14
clone size: .
D gene: .
J gene: TRBJ2-6
CDR3 protein: CASSRSANVLTF
CDR3 DNA: TGTGCCAGCAGCCGCTCGGCCAACGTCCTGACTTTC

V gene: TRBV6-5
clone size: .
D gene: TRBD1
J gene: TRBJ2-7
CDR3 protein: CASSYNRDRSYEQYF
CDR3 DNA: TGTGCCAGCAGTTACAACCGGGACAGATCCTACGAGCAGTACTTC

V gene: TRBV7-3
clone size: .
D gene: TRBD1
J gene: TRBJ2-2
CDR3 protein: CASSTRQGTNTGELFF
CDR3 DNA: TGTGCCAGCAGCACCCGACAGGGGACAAACACCGGGGAGCTGTTTTTT

V gene: TRBV7-2
clone size: .
D gene: .
J gene: TRBJ2-5
CDR3 protein: CASSLRIQETQYF
CDR3 DNA: TGTGCCAGCAGCTTGCGGATCCAAGAGACCCAGTACTTC

V gene: TRBV10-1
clone size: .
D gene: .
J gene: TRBJ2-7
CDR3 protein: CATQIGRRYYEQYF
CDR3 DNA: TGCGCCACCCAAATAGGCCGTCGCTACTACGAGCAGTACTTC

V gene: TRBV7-2
clone size: .
D gene: .
J gene: TRBJ1-4
CDR3 protein: CASSRLRDGPNEKLFF
CDR3 DNA: TGTGCCAGCAGCCGCCTTAGAGACGGACCGAATGAAAAACTGTTTTTT

V gene: TRBV7-2
clone size: .
D gene: TRBD2
J gene: TRBJ2-1
CDR3 protein: CASSVGLAGANEQFF
CDR3 DNA: TGTGCCAGCAGCGTGGGACTAGCGGGAGCCAATGAGCAGTTCTTC

V gene: TRBV30
clone size: .
D gene: TRBD2
J gene: TRBJ2-1
CDR3 protein: CAWSRRGNWWTSSQSSYNEQFF
CDR3 DNA: TGTGCCTGGAGTCGAAGGGGGAATTGGTGGACTAGCTCTCAGAGCTCCTACAATGAGCAGTTCTTC

V gene: TRBV6-5
clone size: .
D gene: .
J gene: TRBJ1-3
CDR3 protein: CASQEAGRARIYF
CDR3 DNA: TGTGCCAGCCAAGAGGCAGGGCGGGCACGCATATATTTT

V gene: TRBV5-4
clone size: few
D gene: TRBD1
J gene: TRBJ1-5
CDR3 protein: CATKDRGGNQPQHF
CDR3 DNA: TGTGCCACCAAGGACAGGGGCGGCAATCAGCCCCAGCATTTT

V gene: TRBV7-9
clone size: once
D gene: .
J gene: TRBJ2-6
CDR3 protein: CASSYRVGANVLTF
CDR3 DNA: TGTGCCAGCAGCTACAGGGTTGGGGCCAACGTCCTGACTTTC

V gene: TRBV28
clone size: .
D gene: .
J gene: TRBJ1-4
CDR3 protein: CASSSHGTVEKLFF
CDR3 DNA: TGTGCCAGCAGTTCTCACGGTACCGTCGAAAAACTGTTTTTT

V gene: TRBV7-3
clone size: .
D gene: .
J gene: TRBJ1-2
CDR3 protein: CASSPVGGNYGYTF
CDR3 DNA: TGTGCCAGCAGCCCTGTCGGGGGAAACTATGGCTACACCTTC

V gene: TRBV5-1
clone size: .
D gene: TRBD1
J gene: TRBJ1-4
CDR3 protein: CASSLGVPGGGEKLFF
CDR3 DNA: TGCGCCAGCAGCTTGGGTGTTCCAGGGGGCGGTGAAAAACTGTTTTTT

V gene: TRBV19
clone size: .
D gene: .
J gene: TRBJ1-3
CDR3 protein: CASTTVPTSGNTIYF
CDR3 DNA: TGTGCCAGTACCACAGTCCCGACCTCTGGAAACACCATATATTTT

V gene: TRBV7-9
clone size: .
D gene: .
J gene: TRBJ1-1
CDR3 protein: CASSFLGGATEAFF
CDR3 DNA: TGTGCCAGCAGCTTCCTCGGGGGCGCGACTGAAGCTTTCTTT

V gene: TRBV19
clone size: .
D gene: .
J gene: TRBJ2-5
CDR3 protein: CATSRGAETQYF
CDR3 DNA: TGTGCCACTTCTCGAGGGGCGGAGACCCAGTACTTC

V gene: TRBV5-4
clone size: .
D gene: TRBD2
J gene: TRBJ2-2
CDR3 protein: CASSHGLAGRYTGELFF
CDR3 DNA: TGTGCCAGCAGCCACGGACTAGCGGGACGGTACACCGGGGAGCTGTTTTTT

V gene: TRBV28
clone size: .
D gene: TRBD1
J gene: TRBJ1-2
CDR3 protein: CASSLADRGGGGYTF
CDR3 DNA: TGTGCCAGCAGTTTAGCGGACAGGGGCGGGGGAGGCTACACCTTC

V gene: TRBV7-3
clone size: .
D gene: TRBD2
J gene: TRBJ2-3
CDR3 protein: CASSSIAGGTDTQYF
CDR3 DNA: TGTGCCAGCAGCTCGATAGCGGGAGGTACAGATACGCAGTATTTT

V gene: TRBV5-1
clone size: .
D gene: .
J gene: TRBJ2-1
CDR3 protein: CASNRGRNEQFF
CDR3 DNA: TGCGCCAGCAACCGGGGGAGGAATGAGCAGTTCTTC

V gene: TRBV4-1
clone size: once
D gene: .
J gene: TRBJ1-4
CDR3 protein: CASQRGVGEKLFF
CDR3 DNA: TGCGCCAGTCAAAGGGGGGTGGGAGAAAAACTGTTTTTT

V gene: TRBV4-3
clone size: .
D gene: TRBD1
J gene: TRBJ1-1
CDR3 protein: CASSLGTGTSNTEAFF
CDR3 DNA: TGCGCCAGCAGCCTCGGGACAGGGACTTCGAACACTGAAGCTTTCTTT

V gene: TRBV4-1
clone size: .
D gene: .
J gene: TRBJ2-1
CDR3 protein: CASSQGTAPNEQFF
CDR3 DNA: TGCGCCAGCAGCCAAGGGACAGCCCCAAATGAGCAGTTCTTC

V gene: TRBV15
clone size: once
D gene: TRBD1
J gene: TRBJ2-7
CDR3 protein: CATSRGDRGPSYEQYF
CDR3 DNA: TGTGCCACCAGCAGAGGCGACAGGGGGCCGTCCTACGAGCAGTACTTC

V gene: TRBV2
clone size: .
D gene: TRBD1
J gene: TRBJ1-4
CDR3 protein: CASLTGVVLFF
CDR3 DNA: TGTGCCAGTCTTACAGGGGTCGTGCTGTTTTTT

V gene: TRBV19
clone size: once
D gene: TRBD1
J gene: TRBJ1-2
CDR3 protein: CASSRQGDSNYGYTF
CDR3 DNA: TGTGCCAGTAGTCGCCAGGGGGATAGTAACTATGGCTACACCTTC

V gene: TRBV9
clone size: .
D gene: .
J gene: TRBJ2-7
CDR3 protein: CASSPRASVISSYEQYF
CDR3 DNA: TGTGCCAGCAGCCCCCGTGCTAGCGTAATCAGCTCCTACGAGCAGTACTTC